The text below deals with one T cell receptor beta chain. Repertoires were generated with immunoSEQ multiplex PCR, while TCRdb's copy carries only in-frame clones and drops some. The sample contains under 250,000 clones, approximately 90% of which appear only once. The data are from a study of blood T cell repertoires in COVID-19. CDR3 size: 16 residues. Between the trimmed V and J ends, which lost 5 bases and 0 bases, there was a span of 13 bases. The germline gives CDR1 SEHNR, CDR2 FQNEAQ (reference sequence). This receptor was taken from a man under 40 with COVID-19, enrolled during active disease. Material: peripheral blood. The chain links TRBV7-9 to TRBJ2-2, with D perhaps matching TRBD2 (5 bases). The CDR3 spells CASSLGSRPNTGELFF. DNA for the CDR3: TGTGCCAGCAGCCTAGGGAGTCGCCCGAACACCGGGGAGCTGTTTTTT.